A single sample is the source of the 6 T cell receptor beta chains below, sequenced in a study of T cell changes during pregnancy in multiple sclerosis. The assay was immunoSEQ multiplex PCR, and TCRdb's table has in-frame clones only and misses some. The sample yields tens of thousands of clones, roughly nine tenths seen once. This specimen was peripheral blood, taken in the first trimester of pregnancy. The receptors stem from a female donor with multiple sclerosis, enrolled in a pregnancy study.

V and J are TRBV7-6 and TRBJ1-1; D uncertain. The CDR3 is 13 amino acids. CDR1 and CDR2 (germline): SGHVS, FNYEAQ. With 3 bases removed from V and 7 bases from J, the gap between germline ends came to 12 bases. The CDR3 DNA follows: TGTGCCAGCAGCTTGATTCAAGCGAGTGAAGCTTTCTTT. This sequence encodes CASSLIQASEAFF.

The chain uses TRBV5-6 and TRBJ1-2, with D unclear. In germline, CDR1 is SGHDT, CDR2 YYEEEE. The ends were cut back, 4 bases at V and 4 bases at J, with 11 bases in the middle. CDR3 length equals 13 residues. The CDR3 DNA reads as TGTGCCAGCAGCCAAGGACTGTCCTATGGCTACACCTTC. Translated: CASSQGLSYGYTF. Looking up the rest from reference TRBV5-6 and TRBJ1-2 gives the full variable domain: DAGVTQSPTHLIKTRGQQVTLRCSPKSGHDTVSWYQQALGQGPQFIFQYYEEEERQRGNFPDRFSGHQFPNYSSELNVNALLLGDSALYLCASSQGLSYGYTFGSGTRLTVV.

The chain employs TRBV25-1 and TRBJ2-1; 11 nucleotides match TRBD2. The germline gives CDR1 MGHDK, CDR2 SYGVNS. Trimming took 6 bases from V and 9 from J; bases not matched to a gene: 10. The CDR3 has 15 amino acids. In DNA form, the CDR3 reads TGTGCCAGCAGATTAGCGGGAGGGCCTGGTAGTGAGCAGTTCTTC. Translating gives CASRLAGGPGSEQFF.

The gene calls are TRBV30 and TRBJ2-1; 9 bases map to TRBD2. The CDR3 has 15 residues. Germline V gene sequence: CDR1 GTSNPN, CDR2 SVGIG (reference sequence). J gave up 6 bases and V 2 bases, and 8 bases lay outside the gene matches. CDR3 residues: CAWSRAGGSGNEQFF. CDR3 nucleotides: TGTGCCTGGAGTAGGGCGGGAGGGTCGGGCAATGAGCAGTTCTTC.

This chain joins TRBV5-6 and TRBJ1-2; 9 bases are a match to TRBD1. V lost 4 bases, J lost 7 bases, and 14 bases stayed unmatched. Germline V lookup: CDR1 SGHDT, CDR2 YYEEEE. The CDR3 is 16 amino acids. The chain's CDR3 is CASSQFEQGAVSGYTF. In DNA form, the CDR3 reads TGTGCCAGCAGCCAATTCGAACAGGGGGCAGTATCTGGCTACACCTTC.

The chain carries TRBV20-1 and TRBJ1-2; D possibly corresponds to TRBD1 (5 bases). Trimming stripped 7 bases from V and 11 bases from J, with 14 bases between. Germline V gene data show CDR1 as DFQATT and CDR2 as SNEGSKA (reference sequence). The CDR3 sequence is 10 residues long. CDR3 DNA sequence: TGCAGTGGAACGGTGGGGGGGTACACCTTC. This sequence encodes CSGTVGGYTF.